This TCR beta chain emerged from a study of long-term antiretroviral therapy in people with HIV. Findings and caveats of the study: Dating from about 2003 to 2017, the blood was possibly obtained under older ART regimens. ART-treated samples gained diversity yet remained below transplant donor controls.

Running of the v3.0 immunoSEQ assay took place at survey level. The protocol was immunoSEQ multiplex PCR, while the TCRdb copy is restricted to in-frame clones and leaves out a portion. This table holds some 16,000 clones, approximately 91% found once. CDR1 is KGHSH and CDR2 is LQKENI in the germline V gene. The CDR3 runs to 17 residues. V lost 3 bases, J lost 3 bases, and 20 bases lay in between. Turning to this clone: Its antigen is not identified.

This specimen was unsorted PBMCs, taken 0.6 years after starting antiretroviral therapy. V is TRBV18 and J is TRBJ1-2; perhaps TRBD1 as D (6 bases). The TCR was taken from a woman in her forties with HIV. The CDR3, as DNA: TGTGCCAGCTCACCGCAGATTCACAGGGCGGAATACTATGGCTACACCTTC. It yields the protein CASSPQIHRAEYYGYTF.